The T cell receptor (beta chain) under discussion was sequenced for a study of PD-1 blockade in classical Hodgkin lymphoma. The overall study: The study gave patients nivolumab 3 mg/kg intravenously every 2 weeks.

Findings and caveats of the study: The drivers behind the repertoire differences, possibly disease activity or prior therapy, remain undefined. The study reported lower baseline TCR diversity in newly diagnosed patients than in healthy donors.

Notes on this clone: The antigen remains unidentified.

Every one of the patients relapsed after autologous stem cell transplantation (brentuximab vedotin exposure was variable). By magnetic negative selection, CD4+ T cells were purified from thawed PBMCs. Complete response, partial response or progressive disease made up the best responses. This CDR3 region has 15 residues. The germline V gene has CDR1 SGHTA and CDR2 FQGNSA. The trim removed 1 base at V and 5 bases at J, leaving 7 bases unmatched. Sequenced by immunoSEQ multiplex PCR; TCRdb stores in-frame clones only, minus some. The sample carries about 12,000 clones, under 85% recorded once. This TCR was sampled from a human donor with classical Hodgkin lymphoma. The sequencing here drew on CD4+ T cells from blood, taken at baseline. The chain is built from TRBV7-2 and TRBJ2-7; 8 nucleotides align to TRBD1. CDR3 nucleotide sequence: TGTGCCAGCAGCTTAGAGGGACAGGTGGTCCACGAGCAGTACTTC. Amino acid sequence: CASSLEGQVVHEQYF.